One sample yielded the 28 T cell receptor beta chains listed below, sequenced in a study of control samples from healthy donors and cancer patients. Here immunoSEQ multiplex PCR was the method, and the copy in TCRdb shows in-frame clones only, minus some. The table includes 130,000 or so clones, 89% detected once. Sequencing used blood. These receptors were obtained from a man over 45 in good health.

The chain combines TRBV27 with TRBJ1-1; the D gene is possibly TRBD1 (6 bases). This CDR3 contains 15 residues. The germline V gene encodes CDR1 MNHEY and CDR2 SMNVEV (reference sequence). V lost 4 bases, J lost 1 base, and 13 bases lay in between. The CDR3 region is CASSSGYRANTEAFF. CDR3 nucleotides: TGTGCCAGCAGTTCCGGGTACAGGGCGAACACTGAAGCTTTCTTT.

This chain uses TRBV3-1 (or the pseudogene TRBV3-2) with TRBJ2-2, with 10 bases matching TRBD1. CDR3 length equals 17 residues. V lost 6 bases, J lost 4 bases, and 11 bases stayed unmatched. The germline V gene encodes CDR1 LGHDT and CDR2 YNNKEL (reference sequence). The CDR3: CASRHWDRGGSTGELFF. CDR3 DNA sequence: TGTGCCAGCAGACACTGGGACAGGGGAGGTAGCACCGGGGAGCTGTTTTTT.

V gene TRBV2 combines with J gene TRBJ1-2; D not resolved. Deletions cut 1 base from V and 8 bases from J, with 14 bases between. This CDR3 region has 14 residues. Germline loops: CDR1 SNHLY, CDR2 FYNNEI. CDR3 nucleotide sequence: TGTGCCAGCAGTGAAGGTGGAGAGGTGAGGGGCTACACCTTC. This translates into CASSEGGEVRGYTF.

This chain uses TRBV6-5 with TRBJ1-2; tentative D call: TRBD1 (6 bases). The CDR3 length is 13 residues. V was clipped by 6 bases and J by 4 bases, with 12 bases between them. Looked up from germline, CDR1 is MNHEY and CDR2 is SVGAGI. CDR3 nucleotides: TGTGCCAGCAGGGAGGGGGGTCCCTATGGCTACACCTTC. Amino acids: CASREGGPYGYTF.

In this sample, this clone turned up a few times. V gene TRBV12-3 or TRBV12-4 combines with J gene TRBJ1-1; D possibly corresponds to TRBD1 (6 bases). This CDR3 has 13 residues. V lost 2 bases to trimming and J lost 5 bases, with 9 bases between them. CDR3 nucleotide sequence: TGTGCCAGCAGTTTAACAGGGAGGACTGAAGCTTTCTTT. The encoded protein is CASSLTGRTEAFF.

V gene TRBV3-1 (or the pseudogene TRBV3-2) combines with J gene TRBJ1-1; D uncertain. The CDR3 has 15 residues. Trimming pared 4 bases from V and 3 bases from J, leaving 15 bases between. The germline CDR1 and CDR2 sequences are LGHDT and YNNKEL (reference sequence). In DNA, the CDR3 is TGTGCCAGCAGCCTATACTCGGGTGGGGACACTGAAGCTTTCTTT. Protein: CASSLYSGGDTEAFF.

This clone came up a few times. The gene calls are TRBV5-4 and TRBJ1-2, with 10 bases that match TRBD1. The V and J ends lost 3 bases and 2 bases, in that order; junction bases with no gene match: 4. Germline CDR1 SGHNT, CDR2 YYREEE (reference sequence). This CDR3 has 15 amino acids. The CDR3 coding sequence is TGTGCCAGCAGCTGGGGGGGACAGGGGAACTATGGCTACACCTTC. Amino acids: CASSWGGQGNYGYTF.

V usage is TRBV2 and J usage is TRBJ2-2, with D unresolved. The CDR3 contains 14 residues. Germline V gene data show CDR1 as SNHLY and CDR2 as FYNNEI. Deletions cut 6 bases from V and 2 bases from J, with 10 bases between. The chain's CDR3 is CASSVDKNTGELFF. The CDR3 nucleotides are TGTGCCAGCAGCGTCGACAAAAACACCGGGGAGCTGTTTTTT.

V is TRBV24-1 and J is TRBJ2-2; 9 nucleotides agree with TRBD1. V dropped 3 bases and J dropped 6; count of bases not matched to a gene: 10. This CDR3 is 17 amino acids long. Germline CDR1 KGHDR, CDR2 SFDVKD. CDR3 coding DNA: TGTGCCACCAGTGATACGGCCGGGACAGGGATAGCCGGGGAGCTGTTTTTT. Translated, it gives CATSDTAGTGIAGELFF.

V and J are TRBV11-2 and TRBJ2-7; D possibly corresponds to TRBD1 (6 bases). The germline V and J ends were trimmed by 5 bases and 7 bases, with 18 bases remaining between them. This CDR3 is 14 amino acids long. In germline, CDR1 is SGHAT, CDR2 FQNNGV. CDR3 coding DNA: TGTGCCAGCAGCCCTTGGACAGCCTCACGGGAGCAGTACTTC. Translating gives CASSPWTASREQYF.

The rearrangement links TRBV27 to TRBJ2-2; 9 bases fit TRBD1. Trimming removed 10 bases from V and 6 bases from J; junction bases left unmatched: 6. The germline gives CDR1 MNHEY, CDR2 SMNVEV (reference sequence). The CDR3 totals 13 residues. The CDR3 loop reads CATTGGLAGELFF. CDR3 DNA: TGTGCCACCACAGGGGGCCTAGCCGGGGAGCTGTTTTTT.

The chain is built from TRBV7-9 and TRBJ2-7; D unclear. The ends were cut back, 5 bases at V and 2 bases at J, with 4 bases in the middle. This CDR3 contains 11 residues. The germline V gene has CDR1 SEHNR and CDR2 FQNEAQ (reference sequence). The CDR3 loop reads CASSGTYEQYF. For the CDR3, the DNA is TGTGCCAGCAGCGGGACCTACGAGCAGTACTTC.

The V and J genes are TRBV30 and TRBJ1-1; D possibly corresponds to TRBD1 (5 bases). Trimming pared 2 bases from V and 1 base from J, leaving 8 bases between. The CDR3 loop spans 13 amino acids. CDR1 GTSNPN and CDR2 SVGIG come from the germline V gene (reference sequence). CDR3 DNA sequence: TGTGCCTGGAGTTATCAGGGGAACACTGAAGCTTTCTTT. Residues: CAWSYQGNTEAFF.

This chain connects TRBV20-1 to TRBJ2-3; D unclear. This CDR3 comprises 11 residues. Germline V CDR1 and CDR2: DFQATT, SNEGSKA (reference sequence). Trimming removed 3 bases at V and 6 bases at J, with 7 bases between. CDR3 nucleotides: TGCAGTGCTAGTGTTGGGGATACGCAGTATTTT. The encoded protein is CSASVGDTQYF.

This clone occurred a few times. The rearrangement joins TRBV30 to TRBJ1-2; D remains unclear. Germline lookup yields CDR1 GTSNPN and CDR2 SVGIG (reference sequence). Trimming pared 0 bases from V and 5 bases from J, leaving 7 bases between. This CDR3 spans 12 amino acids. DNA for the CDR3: TGTGCCTGGAGTGTACCTTCATATGGCTACACCTTC. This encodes CAWSVPSYGYTF. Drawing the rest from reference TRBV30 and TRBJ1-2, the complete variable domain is SQTIHQWPATLVQPVGSPLSLECTVEGTSNPNLYWYRQAAGRGLQLLFYSVGIGQISSEVPQNLSASRPQDRQFILSSKKLLLSDSGFYLCAWSVPSYGYTFGSGTRLTVV.

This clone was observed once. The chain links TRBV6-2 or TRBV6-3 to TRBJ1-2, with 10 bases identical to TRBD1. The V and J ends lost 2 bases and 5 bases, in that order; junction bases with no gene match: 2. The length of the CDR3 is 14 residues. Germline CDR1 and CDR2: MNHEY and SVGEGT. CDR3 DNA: TGTGCCAGCAGTTACGGACAGGGGGTTTATGGCTACACCTTC. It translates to CASSYGQGVYGYTF.

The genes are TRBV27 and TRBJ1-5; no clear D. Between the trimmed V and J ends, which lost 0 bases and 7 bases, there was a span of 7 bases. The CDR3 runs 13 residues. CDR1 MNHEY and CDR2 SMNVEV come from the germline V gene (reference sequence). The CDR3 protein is CASSLSGRQPQHF. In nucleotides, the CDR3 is TGTGCCAGCAGTTTATCAGGTCGGCAGCCCCAGCATTTT.

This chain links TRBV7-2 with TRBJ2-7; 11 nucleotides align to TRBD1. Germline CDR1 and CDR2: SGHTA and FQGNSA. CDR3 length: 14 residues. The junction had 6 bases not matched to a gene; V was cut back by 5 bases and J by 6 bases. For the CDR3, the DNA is TGTGCCAGCAGCCGGACAGGGGGCCAGGGCGAGCAGTACTTC. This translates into CASSRTGGQGEQYF.

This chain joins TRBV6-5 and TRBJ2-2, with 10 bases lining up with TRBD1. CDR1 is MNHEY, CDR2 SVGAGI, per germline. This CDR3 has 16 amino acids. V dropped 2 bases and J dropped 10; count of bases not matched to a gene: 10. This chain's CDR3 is CASSYTAGTGEKELFF. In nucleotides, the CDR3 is TGTGCCAGCAGTTACACGGCCGGGACAGGGGAGAAGGAGCTGTTTTTT.

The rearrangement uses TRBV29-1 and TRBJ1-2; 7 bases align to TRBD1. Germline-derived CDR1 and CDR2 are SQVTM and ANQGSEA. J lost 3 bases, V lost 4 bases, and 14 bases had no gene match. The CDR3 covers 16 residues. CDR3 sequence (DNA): TGCAGCGTTGGAGGATCCCCGGGACAGTGGGACTATGGCTACACCTTC. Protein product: CSVGGSPGQWDYGYTF.

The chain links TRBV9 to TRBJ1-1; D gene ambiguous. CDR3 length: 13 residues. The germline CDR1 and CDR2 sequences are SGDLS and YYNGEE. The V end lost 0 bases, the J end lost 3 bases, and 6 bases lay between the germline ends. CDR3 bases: TGTGCCAGCAGCGTAGCTAAGGACACTGAAGCTTTCTTT. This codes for CASSVAKDTEAFF.

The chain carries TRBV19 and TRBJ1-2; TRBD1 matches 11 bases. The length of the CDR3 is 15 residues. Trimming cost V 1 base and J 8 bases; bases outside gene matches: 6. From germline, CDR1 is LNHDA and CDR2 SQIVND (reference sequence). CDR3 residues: CASSIVGQGAFGYTF. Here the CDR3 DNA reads TGTGCCAGTAGTATAGTTGGACAGGGGGCATTCGGCTACACCTTC.

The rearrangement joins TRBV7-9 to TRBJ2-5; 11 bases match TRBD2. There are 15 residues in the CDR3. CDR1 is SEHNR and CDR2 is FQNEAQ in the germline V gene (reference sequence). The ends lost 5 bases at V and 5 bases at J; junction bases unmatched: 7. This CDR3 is CASSTHSGGAETQYF. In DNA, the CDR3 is TGTGCCAGCAGCACCCATAGCGGGGGGGCGGAGACCCAGTACTTC.

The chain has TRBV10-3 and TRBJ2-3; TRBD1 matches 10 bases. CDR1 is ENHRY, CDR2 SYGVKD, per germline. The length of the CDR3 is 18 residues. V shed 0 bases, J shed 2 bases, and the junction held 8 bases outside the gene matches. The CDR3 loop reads CAISESAGTGVPTDTQYF. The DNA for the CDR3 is TGTGCCATCAGTGAGTCGGCCGGGACAGGGGTGCCCACAGATACGCAGTATTTT.

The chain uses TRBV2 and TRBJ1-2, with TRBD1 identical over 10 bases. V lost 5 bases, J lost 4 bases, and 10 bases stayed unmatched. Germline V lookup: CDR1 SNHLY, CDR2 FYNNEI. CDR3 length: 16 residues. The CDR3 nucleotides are TGTGCCAGCAGTTTTACGGACAGGGGGACACCCTATGGCTACACCTTC. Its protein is CASSFTDRGTPYGYTF.

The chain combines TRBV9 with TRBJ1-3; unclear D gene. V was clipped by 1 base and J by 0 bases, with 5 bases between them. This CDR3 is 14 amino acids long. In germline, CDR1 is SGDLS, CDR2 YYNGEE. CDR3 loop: CASSVRISGNTIYF. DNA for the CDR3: TGTGCCAGCAGCGTACGGATCTCTGGAAACACCATATATTTT.

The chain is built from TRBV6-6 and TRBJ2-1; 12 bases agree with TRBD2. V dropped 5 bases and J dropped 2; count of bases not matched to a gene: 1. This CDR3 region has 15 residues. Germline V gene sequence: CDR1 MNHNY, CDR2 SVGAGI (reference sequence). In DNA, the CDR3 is TGTGCCAGCAGTCCTAGCGGGGGGGCCTACAATGAGCAGTTCTTC. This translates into CASSPSGGAYNEQFF.

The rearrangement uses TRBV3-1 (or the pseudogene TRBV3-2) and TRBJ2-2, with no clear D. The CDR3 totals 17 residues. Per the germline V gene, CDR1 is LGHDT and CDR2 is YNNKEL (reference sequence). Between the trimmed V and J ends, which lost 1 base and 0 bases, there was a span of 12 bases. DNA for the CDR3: TGTGCCAGCAGCCAAGTGTGGGGTTACACGAACACCGGGGAGCTGTTTTTT. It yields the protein CASSQVWGYTNTGELFF.